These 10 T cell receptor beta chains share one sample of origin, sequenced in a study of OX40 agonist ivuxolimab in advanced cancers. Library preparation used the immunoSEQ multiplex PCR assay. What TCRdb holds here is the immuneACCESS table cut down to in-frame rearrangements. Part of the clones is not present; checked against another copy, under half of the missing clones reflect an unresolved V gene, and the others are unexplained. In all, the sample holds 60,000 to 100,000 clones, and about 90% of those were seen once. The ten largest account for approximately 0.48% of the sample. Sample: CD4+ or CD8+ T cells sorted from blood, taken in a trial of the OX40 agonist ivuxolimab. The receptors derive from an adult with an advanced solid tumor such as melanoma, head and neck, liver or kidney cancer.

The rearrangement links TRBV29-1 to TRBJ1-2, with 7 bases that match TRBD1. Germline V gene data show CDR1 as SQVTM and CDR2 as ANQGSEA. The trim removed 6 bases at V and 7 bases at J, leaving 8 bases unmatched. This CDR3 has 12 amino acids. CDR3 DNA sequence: TGCAGCGTAGACAGGGCCCTTGGTGGCTACACCTTC. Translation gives CSVDRALGGYTF. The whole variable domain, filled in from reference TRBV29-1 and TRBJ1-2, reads SAVISQKPSRDICQRGTSLTIQCQVDSQVTMMFWYRQQPGQSLTLIATANQGSEATYESGFVIDKFPISRPNLTFSTLTVSNMSPEDSSIYLCSVDRALGGYTFGSGTRLTVV.

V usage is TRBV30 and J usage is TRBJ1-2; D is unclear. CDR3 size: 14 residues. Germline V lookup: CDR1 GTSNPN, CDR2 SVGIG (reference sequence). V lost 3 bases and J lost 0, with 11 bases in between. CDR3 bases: TGTGCCTGGAGGATGGGGTTAACTAACTATGGCTACACCTTC. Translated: CAWRMGLTNYGYTF. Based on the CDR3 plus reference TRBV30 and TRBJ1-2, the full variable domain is SQTIHQWPATLVQPVGSPLSLECTVEGTSNPNLYWYRQAAGRGLQLLFYSVGIGQISSEVPQNLSASRPQDRQFILSSKKLLLSDSGFYLCAWRMGLTNYGYTFGSGTRLTVV.

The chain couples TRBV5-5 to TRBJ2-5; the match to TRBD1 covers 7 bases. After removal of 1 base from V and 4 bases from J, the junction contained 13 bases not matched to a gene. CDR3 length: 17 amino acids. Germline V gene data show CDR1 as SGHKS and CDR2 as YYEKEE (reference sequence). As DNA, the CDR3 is TGTGCCAGCAGCTTGAACTCTAACAGGGGCTTCGGAGAGACCCAGTACTTC. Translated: CASSLNSNRGFGETQYF.

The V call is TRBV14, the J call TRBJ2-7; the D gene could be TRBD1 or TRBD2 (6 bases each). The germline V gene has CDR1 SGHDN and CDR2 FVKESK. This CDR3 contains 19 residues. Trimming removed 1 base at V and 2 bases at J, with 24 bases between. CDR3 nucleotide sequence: TGTGCCAGCAGCCAAGGGGCCAGGGGAAGGGTAGCGGAGACCTACGAGCAGTACTTC. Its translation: CASSQGARGRVAETYEQYF.

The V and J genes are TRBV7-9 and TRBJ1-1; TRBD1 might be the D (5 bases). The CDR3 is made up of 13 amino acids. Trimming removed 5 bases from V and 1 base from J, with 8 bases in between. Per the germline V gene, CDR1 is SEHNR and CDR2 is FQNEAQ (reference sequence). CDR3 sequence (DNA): TGTGCCAGCAGCCCGAGGGGGAACACTGAAGCTTTCTTT. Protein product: CASSPRGNTEAFF.

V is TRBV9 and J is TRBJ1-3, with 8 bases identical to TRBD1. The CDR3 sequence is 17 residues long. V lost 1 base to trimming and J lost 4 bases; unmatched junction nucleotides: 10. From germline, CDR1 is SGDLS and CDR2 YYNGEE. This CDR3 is CASSVQGTGPGGNTIYF. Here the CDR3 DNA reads TGTGCCAGCAGCGTACAGGGGACAGGCCCGGGGGGAAACACCATATATTTT.

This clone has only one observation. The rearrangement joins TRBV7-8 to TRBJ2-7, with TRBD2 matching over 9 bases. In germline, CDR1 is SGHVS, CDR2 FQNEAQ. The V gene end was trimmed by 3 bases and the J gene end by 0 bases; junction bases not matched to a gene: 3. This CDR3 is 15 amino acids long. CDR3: CASSFGLARSYEQYF. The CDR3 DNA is TGTGCCAGCAGCTTTGGACTAGCGCGCTCCTACGAGCAGTACTTC.

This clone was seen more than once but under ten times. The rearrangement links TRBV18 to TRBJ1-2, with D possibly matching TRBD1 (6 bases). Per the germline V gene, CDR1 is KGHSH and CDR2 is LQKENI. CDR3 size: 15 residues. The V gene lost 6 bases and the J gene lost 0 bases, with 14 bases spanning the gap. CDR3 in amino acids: CASSQPGTTNYGYTF. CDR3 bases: TGTGCCAGCTCCCAACCAGGGACAACTAACTATGGCTACACCTTC.

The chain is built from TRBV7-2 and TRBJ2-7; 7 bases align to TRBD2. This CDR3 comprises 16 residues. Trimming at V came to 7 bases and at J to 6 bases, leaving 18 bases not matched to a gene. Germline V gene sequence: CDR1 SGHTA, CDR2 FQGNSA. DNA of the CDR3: TGTGCCAGCACCTTCTCGGGGGGTGGGAGTCCGGGCGAGCAGTACTTC. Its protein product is CASTFSGGGSPGEQYF.

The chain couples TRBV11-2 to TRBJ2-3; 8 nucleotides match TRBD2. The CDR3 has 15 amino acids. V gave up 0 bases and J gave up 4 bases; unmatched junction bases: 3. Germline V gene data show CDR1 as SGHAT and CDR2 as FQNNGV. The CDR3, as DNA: TGTGCCAGCAGCTTAGATCCGGGAGGGTCAGATACGCAGTATTTT. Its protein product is CASSLDPGGSDTQYF.